One TCR beta chain is described in this entry. This entry belongs to a study of cytomegalovirus exposure and HLA in healthy donors. The PCR made use of 60 Vbeta and 13 Jbeta primers. Profiled with immunoSEQ multiplex PCR; TCRdb holds only in-frame clones, not every one. The data contain some 140,000 clones, roughly three fifths of them singletons. Material for sequencing was PBMCs. This TCR derives from a woman aged 40 to 50 in good health and CMV-seronegative.

The CDR3 region is CAWSVRSWGDQPQHF. The CDR3 DNA is TGTGCCTGGAGTGTCCGAAGTTGGGGGGATCAGCCCCAGCATTTT. The chain couples TRBV30 to TRBJ1-5, with a tentative D call TRBD1 (5 bases). The CDR3 loop spans 15 amino acids. CDR1 and CDR2 from the germline V gene are GTSNPN and SVGIG (reference sequence). Trimming left V 0 bases short and J 5 bases short, with 14 bases between. The complete variable domain, with remaining parts taken from reference TRBV30 and TRBJ1-5, reads SQTIHQWPATLVQPVGSPLSLECTVEGTSNPNLYWYRQAAGRGLQLLFYSVGIGQISSEVPQNLSASRPQDRQFILSSKKLLLSDSGFYLCAWSVRSWGDQPQHFGDGTRLSIL.